The present entry profiles one T cell receptor beta chain with its context. Clones were read by immunoSEQ multiplex PCR, and TCRdb kept only the in-frame ones, dropping some. The sample lists roughly 410,000 clones, just over 95% seen once, with 0.25% to 0.35% in the top ten. The CDR3 is made up of 17 amino acids. Germline V lookup: CDR1 KGHSH, CDR2 LQKENI. V lost 3 bases to trimming and J lost 4 bases, with 21 bases between them. Both CD45RO+ cells and CCR7-negative CD45RA+ TemRA cells were combined to make up CD8 memory. These data come from a study of shared clonotypes between healthy human individuals.

The sample consisted of memory CD8+ T cells sorted from blood. Subset here: CD45RO+ cells pooled with CCR7-negative TemRA cells. The clonotype was recovered from a man aged 25 to 40 in good health. The chain links TRBV18 to TRBJ2-5, with a weak D call TRBD2 (6 bases). The CDR3: CASSPLRGGYGGETQYF. The CDR3, as DNA: TGTGCCAGCTCACCTTTGCGGGGAGGTTATGGTGGAGAGACCCAGTACTTC.